This entry is about one T cell receptor beta chain. This clonotype has more than one count but fewer than ten. This receptor's antigen is unknown. Nothing much larger sits one base from this clone, and base qualities are not available. The library was produced with 5' RACE. Sequenced on an Illumina HiSeq 2500. A second PCR of about 6 to 12 cycles was run with a J-beta primer mix and a sample-barcoded 5' primer. Each TCR beta cDNA molecule received a unique molecular identifier from a template-switch 5' adaptor carrying 12 random nucleotides. At least 3 million CDR3-containing paired-end reads were obtained from each sample. All of the RNA was converted into first-strand cDNA using the Mint cDNA synthesis kit, with a TRBC-specific oligonucleotide serving as the primer. After uracil-DNA glycosylase treatment, a first 18-cycle PCR used universal primers M1SS and BC2_uni_R on all cDNA. On the authors' methods: Normalization of each sample was performed by random selection of 1 million high-quality reads, each carrying a distinct molecular identifier. Reads sharing molecular identifiers were discarded rather than binned into consensus sequences. MiTCR, with a Q25 quality threshold and the strictest error-elimination algorithm, was used for CDR3 identification, clonotype clustering and error correction. A nonparametric unseen species model with Euler transformation was used to estimate lower-bound total TCR beta diversity. TCRdb reprocessing: public reads trimmed at Q25 with fastp, clones called with MiXCR, in-frame beta chains kept. Rows are unified per CDR3 protein, each entry keeping the most common DNA and genes. These V and J calls originate from TCRdb's pipeline instead of the authors' own analysis. The sample contains around 990,000 distinct CDR3 sequences, under 40% of them found a single time. Under 15% of the sample lies in the top ten.

The record originates from a study of blood T cells in healthy people across ages (dated by TCRdb to 2014 to 2015). In the study overall: In model experiments, roughly one uniquely barcoded TCR beta cDNA molecule per two T cells was captured by template switching. The study measured age-related changes in TCR beta repertoire diversity using deep sequencing normalized with unique cDNA molecular identifiers. Donors of different ages were randomly distributed across sequencing lanes to avoid experimental bias. Four age groups were formed from the donors: young (average roughly 15 years), middle-aged (around 41), aged (approximately 60) and long-lived (82). For two donors (one aged 18 to 29 and one aged 80 or older), the study analyzed two additional independent replicas of 1 million unique cDNA reads from the same blood draw. Study-wide findings and limitations: As age increased, observed TCR beta diversity per million T cells dropped in a roughly linear way, and a significant reduction was already evident by age approximately 40. Donor CMV infection status was unknown, potentially confounding age-related changes in expanded clonotypes. Since profiling was done on bulk unsorted PBMCs, naive and antigen-experienced compartments could not be conclusively compared. Compared with the aged group, the long-lived group had more naive CD4+ T cells, fewer expanded clones and increased TCR diversity, a pattern suggesting age selection. There was a strong correlation between observed TCR beta diversity and the percentage of naive T cells measured by flow cytometry. Estimates of total diversity based on one million sequenced T cells were considered lower bounds and underestimates.

CDR1 and CDR2 are read off the germline V gene as MNHEY and SVGAGI. Trimming takes 8 bases from V and 8 bases from J, and the germline ends sit 21 bases apart. Reading from cysteine to phenylalanine, the CDR3 counts 14 amino acids. The CDR3 DNA has 42 bases and is translated from base 1. The roughly 42 donors, aged 6 to 90 years, were systemically healthy Caucasian individuals from Russia. Ten milliliters of peripheral blood were drawn from each donor into EDTA-treated Vacutainer tubes. PBMCs were isolated by Ficoll-Paque density-gradient centrifugation, with at least 6 million obtained per sample. Total RNA, at least 5.5 micrograms per sample, was extracted from PBMCs with Trizol reagent. Naive CD45RAhigh/CD27high T cell percentages were measured by flow cytometry on a PBMC aliquot from every donor.

This receptor was taken from a young man in good health. The sample consisted of blood. Recombination connected TRBV6-5 to TRBJ1-2; no D segment can be confidently identified. Read as DNA, the sequence is TGTGCCAGCTCTCGCGGCGCGGTAATTGGCGGCTACACCTTC. This yields the protein CASSRGAVIGGYTF.